Listed below are T cell receptor beta chains from one sample, sequenced in a study of cytomegalovirus exposure and HLA in healthy donors. The assay was immunoSEQ multiplex PCR, and TCRdb's table has in-frame clones only and misses some. The sample yields approximately 30,000 clones, about 60% seen once. Sequenced material: PBMCs. These receptor sequences come from a man aged 50 to 59 in good health and CMV-seropositive. The CDR3 runs from the conserved cysteine through the conserved F or W. The D gene is left open where the match is weak. Size tells how often a clone was seen (once, few, many) or the class of an expanded clone, and some rows leave it out.

.	TRBV5-4	TRBD1	TRBJ2-7	CASSYQDRDYEQYF	TGTGCCAGCAGCTATCAGGACAGGGACTACGAGCAGTACTTC
.	TRBV2	.	TRBJ1-1	CASTYQGNTEAFF	TGTGCCAGCACTTATCAGGGGAACACTGAAGCTTTCTTT
.	TRBV6-5	.	TRBJ2-2	CASSLQETGELFF	TGTGCCAGCAGCTTACAGGAGACCGGGGAGCTGTTTTTT
once	TRBV6-4	.	TRBJ1-2	CASSADSASYYGYTF	TGTGCCAGCAGCGCGGACAGTGCGAGTTACTATGGCTACACCTTC
.	TRBV5-1	TRBD2	TRBJ2-5	CASSFSSGAAETQYF	TGCGCCAGCAGCTTTAGTAGCGGGGCCGCGGAGACCCAGTACTTC
few	TRBV5-1	TRBD2	TRBJ2-5	CASSLGSAGGRETQYF	TGCGCCAGCAGCTTGGGGTCAGCGGGGGGGAGAGAGACCCAGTACTTC
.	TRBV7-9	TRBD2	TRBJ2-2	CASSPGLAAGELFF	TGTGCCAGCAGCCCCGGACTAGCGGCCGGGGAGCTGTTTTTT
.	TRBV5-1	.	TRBJ1-2	CASSSGDGYTF	TGCGCCAGCAGCAGCGGGGATGGCTACACCTTC
.	TRBV18	TRBD1	TRBJ1-2	CASSPSGDSYGYTF	TGTGCCAGCTCACCATCAGGGGACAGCTATGGCTACACCTTC
.	TRBV7-8	TRBD2	TRBJ2-1	CASSLGGRAKNEQFF	TGTGCCAGCAGCTTAGGGGGGAGGGCTAAGAATGAGCAGTTCTTC
few	TRBV7-2	TRBD1	TRBJ1-1	CASSGSRQGAFF	TGTGCCAGCAGCGGGTCGAGACAGGGAGCTTTCTTT
.	TRBV7-2	TRBD1	TRBJ1-6	CASSIDRGAPLHF	TGTGCCAGCAGCATAGACAGGGGGGCACCCCTCCACTTT
.	TRBV4-1	TRBD1	TRBJ1-5	CASSRLQGANQPQHF	TGCGCCAGCAGCCGACTACAGGGGGCGAATCAGCCCCAGCATTTT
.	TRBV5-6	TRBD2	TRBJ2-7	CASKAGGREQYF	TGTGCCAGTAAAGCGGGAGGGCGTGAGCAGTACTTC
.	TRBV5-4	TRBD1	TRBJ2-7	CASSVVTTGLGAVEQYF	TGTGCCAGCAGCGTTGTCACGACAGGGTTAGGGGCGGTCGAGCAGTACTTC
few	TRBV6-1	.	TRBJ1-3	CASSDNSGNTIYF	TGTGCCAGCAGTGACAACTCTGGAAACACCATATATTTT
.	TRBV29-1	TRBD2	TRBJ2-1	CSVERRRGYNEQFF	TGCAGCGTTGAAAGGCGGCGGGGGTACAATGAGCAGTTCTTC
.	TRBV4-3	.	TRBJ1-5	CASSQARGEYQPQHF	TGCGCCAGCAGCCAAGCTCGGGGGGAATATCAGCCCCAGCATTTT
.	TRBV5-1	TRBD1	TRBJ1-5	CASSPQTGGNQPQHF	TGCGCCAGCAGCCCGCAGACAGGGGGCAATCAGCCCCAGCATTTT
few	TRBV19	.	TRBJ1-1	CASKRYTEAFF	TGTGCCAGTAAGAGGTACACTGAAGCTTTCTTT
.	TRBV2	TRBD1	TRBJ2-3	CASNPDRVGTDTQYF	TGTGCCAGCAACCCGGACAGGGTGGGCACAGATACGCAGTATTTT
.	TRBV25-1	.	TRBJ2-5	CASSGAVGETQYF	TGTGCCAGCAGTGGAGCGGTCGGGGAGACCCAGTACTTC
.	TRBV29-1	TRBD2	TRBJ2-3	CSVELAGATDTQYF	TGCAGCGTGGAACTAGCGGGGGCCACAGATACGCAGTATTTT
.	TRBV15	.	TRBJ1-2	CATSRDPNRSGGYTF	TGTGCCACCAGCAGAGATCCTAACAGGTCAGGCGGCTACACCTTC
.	TRBV29-1	TRBD1	TRBJ2-7	CSARVGTGAYEQYF	TGCAGCGCCCGCGTAGGGACAGGGGCCTACGAGCAGTACTTC
few	TRBV18	.	TRBJ2-7	CASSPAGGSYEQYF	TGTGCCAGCTCACCAGCGGGCGGGTCCTACGAGCAGTACTTC
.	TRBV5-1	.	TRBJ1-1	CASSFEGTEAFF	TGCGCCAGCAGCTTCGAGGGCACTGAAGCTTTCTTT
.	TRBV6-1	TRBD2	TRBJ2-5	CASSVTSGRARETQYF	TGTGCCAGCAGTGTGACTAGCGGGAGGGCCCGTGAGACCCAGTACTTC
once	TRBV9	TRBD1	TRBJ1-5	CASSVGGTGPQHF	TGTGCCAGCAGCGTAGGCGGGACAGGGCCCCAGCATTTT
.	TRBV6-1	.	TRBJ1-1	CASRRTGWAEAFF	TGTGCCAGCAGGAGAACAGGGTGGGCTGAAGCTTTCTTT
few	TRBV5-4	TRBD1	TRBJ2-6	CASSGGTGSTSGANVLTF	TGTGCCAGCAGCGGCGGGACAGGGTCTACCTCTGGGGCCAACGTCCTGACTTTC
.	TRBV15	.	TRBJ2-7	CATARGYTYEQYF	TGTGCCACCGCTAGGGGCTACACATACGAGCAGTACTTC
.	TRBV9	.	TRBJ1-3	CASSVRGLPDNTIYF	TGTGCCAGCAGCGTAAGAGGGCTCCCGGACAACACCATATATTTT
.	TRBV6-1	TRBD1	TRBJ2-5	CASNPTRGQETQYF	TGTGCCAGCAACCCGACCAGGGGGCAAGAGACCCAGTACTTC
once	TRBV6-1	.	TRBJ2-7	CASTTGLPPRYF	TGTGCCAGCACCACGGGACTGCCTCCTAGGTACTTC
.	TRBV30	.	TRBJ1-5	CAWSREGNQPQHF	TGTGCCTGGAGTCGGGAGGGCAATCAGCCCCAGCATTTT
.	TRBV6-5	.	TRBJ1-2	CASSYSNAGTDGYTF	TGTGCCAGCAGTTACTCGAACGCGGGGACGGATGGCTACACCTTC
.	TRBV2	TRBD1	TRBJ1-2	CASSPTGGHGYTF	TGTGCCAGCAGCCCGACAGGGGGTCATGGCTACACCTTC
.	TRBV2	TRBD2	TRBJ2-7	CASSRLLAGGGEQYF	TGTGCCAGCAGCCGACTCCTAGCGGGAGGGGGCGAGCAGTACTTC
.	TRBV7-7	.	TRBJ2-5	CASSLRRASQETQYF	TGTGCCAGCAGCTTACGGAGGGCAAGTCAAGAGACCCAGTACTTC
.	TRBV6-6	.	TRBJ1-1	CASRNRVMNTEAFF	TGTGCCAGCAGGAACAGGGTCATGAACACTGAAGCTTTCTTT
.	TRBV18	TRBD1	TRBJ2-7	CASSLDRGEQYF	TGTGCCAGCTCACTGGACAGGGGCGAGCAGTACTTC
.	TRBV29-1	.	TRBJ1-4	CSVSRVTNEKLFF	TGCAGCGTTAGTCGGGTCACTAATGAAAAACTGTTTTTT
.	TRBV6-5	.	TRBJ2-2	CASRRDRNTGELFF	TGTGCCAGCAGACGCGACAGGAACACCGGGGAGCTGTTTTTT
.	TRBV7-9	.	TRBJ2-7	CACGGGELGYEQYF	TGTGCTTGTGGTGGGGGCGAATTAGGTTACGAGCAGTACTTC
.	TRBV11-2	TRBD2	TRBJ2-7	CASSAGGSSYEQYF	TGTGCCAGCAGCGCGGGGGGTAGCTCCTACGAGCAGTACTTC
.	TRBV2	TRBD1	TRBJ1-5	CASSGTGGQPQHF	TGTGCCAGCAGCGGGACAGGGGGACAGCCCCAGCATTTT
.	TRBV29-1	.	TRBJ2-3	CSVEGDKISTDTQYF	TGCAGCGTTGAAGGGGACAAGATTAGCACAGATACGCAGTATTTT
.	TRBV5-6	TRBD2	TRBJ2-1	CASSLLRTSGRLDEQFF	TGTGCCAGCAGCTTGCTGCGGACTAGCGGGAGACTGGATGAGCAGTTCTTC
.	TRBV13	.	TRBJ2-6	CASTSRRGANVLTF	TGTGCCAGCACCTCAAGGAGGGGGGCCAACGTCCTGACTTTC
.	TRBV7-7	.	TRBJ2-3	CASSPVTGTDTQYF	TGTGCCAGCAGCCCGGTCACAGGCACAGATACGCAGTATTTT
.	TRBV10-3	.	TRBJ1-4	CATQRDSPTGQLFF	TGTGCCACCCAAAGGGACTCTCCGACCGGGCAACTGTTTTTT
few	TRBV7-9	TRBD1	TRBJ2-5	CASSFLGPQGEETQYF	TGTGCCAGCAGCTTTCTGGGGCCGCAGGGGGAAGAGACCCAGTACTTC
.	TRBV6-5	.	TRBJ2-5	CASSRLEGTQYF	TGTGCCAGCAGTCGCCTAGAGGGGACCCAGTACTTC